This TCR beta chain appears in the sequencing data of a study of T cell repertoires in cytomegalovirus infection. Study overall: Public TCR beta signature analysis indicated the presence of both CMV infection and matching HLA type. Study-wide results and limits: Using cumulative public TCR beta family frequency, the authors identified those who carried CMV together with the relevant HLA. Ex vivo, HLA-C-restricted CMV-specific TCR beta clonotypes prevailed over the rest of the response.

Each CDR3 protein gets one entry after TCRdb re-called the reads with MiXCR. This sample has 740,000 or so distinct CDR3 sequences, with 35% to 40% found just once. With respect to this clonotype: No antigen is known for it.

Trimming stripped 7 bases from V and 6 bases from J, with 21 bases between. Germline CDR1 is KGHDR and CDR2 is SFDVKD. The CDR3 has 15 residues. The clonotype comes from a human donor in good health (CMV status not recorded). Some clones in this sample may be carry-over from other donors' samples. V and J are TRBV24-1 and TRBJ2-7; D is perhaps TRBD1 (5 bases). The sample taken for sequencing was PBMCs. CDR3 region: CATSAGKSYPAEQYF. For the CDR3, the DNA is TGTGCCACCAGCGCAGGGAAGTCGTACCCCGCCGAGCAGTACTTC.